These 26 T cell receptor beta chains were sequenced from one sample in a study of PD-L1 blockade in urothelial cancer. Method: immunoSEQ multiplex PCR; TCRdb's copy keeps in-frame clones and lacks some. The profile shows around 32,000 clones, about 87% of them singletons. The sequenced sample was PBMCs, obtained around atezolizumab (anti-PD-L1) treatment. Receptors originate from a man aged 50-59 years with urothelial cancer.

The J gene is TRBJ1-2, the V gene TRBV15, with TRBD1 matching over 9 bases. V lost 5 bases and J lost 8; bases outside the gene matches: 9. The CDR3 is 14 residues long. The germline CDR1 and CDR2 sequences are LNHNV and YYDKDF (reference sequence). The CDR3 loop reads CATSGTGGSRGYTF. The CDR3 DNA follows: TGTGCCACCAGCGGAACAGGGGGCTCACGGGGCTACACCTTC.

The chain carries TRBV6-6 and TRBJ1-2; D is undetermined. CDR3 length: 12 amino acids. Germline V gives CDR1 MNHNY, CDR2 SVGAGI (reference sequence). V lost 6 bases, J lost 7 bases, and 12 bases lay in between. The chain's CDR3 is CASSSDPFGYTF. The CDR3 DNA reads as TGTGCCAGCAGCAGCGACCCTTTTGGCTACACCTTC.

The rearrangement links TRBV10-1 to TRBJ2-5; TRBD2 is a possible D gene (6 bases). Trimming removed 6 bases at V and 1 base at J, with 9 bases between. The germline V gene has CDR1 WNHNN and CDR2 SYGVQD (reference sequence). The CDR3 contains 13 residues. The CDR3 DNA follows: TGCGCCAGCAGCACGGGGGTCCAAGAGACCCAGTACTTC. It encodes CASSTGVQETQYF.

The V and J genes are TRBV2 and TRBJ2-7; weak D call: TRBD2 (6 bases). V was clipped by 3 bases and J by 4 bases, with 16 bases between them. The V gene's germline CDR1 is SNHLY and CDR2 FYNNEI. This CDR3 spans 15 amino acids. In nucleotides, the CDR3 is TGTGCCAGCAGTGACGGAGGGCCAGTAGTTTACGAGCAGTACTTC. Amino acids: CASSDGGPVVYEQYF.

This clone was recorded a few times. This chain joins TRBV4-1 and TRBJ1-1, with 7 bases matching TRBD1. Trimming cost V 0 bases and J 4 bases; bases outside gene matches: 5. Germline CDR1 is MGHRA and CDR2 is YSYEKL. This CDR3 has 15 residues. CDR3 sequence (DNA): TGCGCCAGCAGCCAAGATGTCCAGGGGGTCACTGAAGCTTTCTTT. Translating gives CASSQDVQGVTEAFF.

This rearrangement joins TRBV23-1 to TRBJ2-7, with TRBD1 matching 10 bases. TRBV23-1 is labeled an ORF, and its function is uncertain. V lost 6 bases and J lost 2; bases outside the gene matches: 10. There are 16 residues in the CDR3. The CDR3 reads CASRQTGGRIAYEQYF. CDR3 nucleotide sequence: TGCGCCAGCAGGCAGACAGGGGGCAGGATCGCCTACGAGCAGTACTTC.

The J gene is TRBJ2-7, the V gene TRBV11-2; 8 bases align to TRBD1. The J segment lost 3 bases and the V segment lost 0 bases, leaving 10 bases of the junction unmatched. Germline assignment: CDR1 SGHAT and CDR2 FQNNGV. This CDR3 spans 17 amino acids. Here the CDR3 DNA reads TGTGCCAGCAGCTTAGATCGAACCAGGGGGCTGTACTACGAGCAGTACTTC. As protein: CASSLDRTRGLYYEQYF.

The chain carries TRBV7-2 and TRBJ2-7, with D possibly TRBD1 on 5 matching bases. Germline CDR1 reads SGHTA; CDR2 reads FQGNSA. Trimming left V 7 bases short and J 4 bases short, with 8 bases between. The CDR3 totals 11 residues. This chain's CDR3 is CASTSGYEQYF. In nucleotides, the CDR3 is TGTGCCAGCACCTCAGGGTACGAGCAGTACTTC.

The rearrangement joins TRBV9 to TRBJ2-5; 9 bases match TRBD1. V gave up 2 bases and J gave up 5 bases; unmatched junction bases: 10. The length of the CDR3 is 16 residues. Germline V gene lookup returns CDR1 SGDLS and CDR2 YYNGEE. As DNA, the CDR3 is TGTGCCAGCAGCGTTAGCCAATGGACAGGGGAGGAGACCCAGTACTTC. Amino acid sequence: CASSVSQWTGEETQYF.

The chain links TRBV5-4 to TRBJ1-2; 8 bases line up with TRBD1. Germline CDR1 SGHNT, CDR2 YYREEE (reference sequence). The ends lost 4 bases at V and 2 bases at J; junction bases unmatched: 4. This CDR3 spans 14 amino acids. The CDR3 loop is CASSRGQANYGYTF. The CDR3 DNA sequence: TGTGCCAGCAGCAGGGGACAGGCGAACTATGGCTACACCTTC.

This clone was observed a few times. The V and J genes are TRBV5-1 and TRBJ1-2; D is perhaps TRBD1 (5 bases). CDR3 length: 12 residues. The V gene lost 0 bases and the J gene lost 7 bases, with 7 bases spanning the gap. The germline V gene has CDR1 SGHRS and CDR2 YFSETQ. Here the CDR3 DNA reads TGCGCCAGCAGCTTGGACGGGGGTGGCTACACCTTC. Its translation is CASSLDGGGYTF.

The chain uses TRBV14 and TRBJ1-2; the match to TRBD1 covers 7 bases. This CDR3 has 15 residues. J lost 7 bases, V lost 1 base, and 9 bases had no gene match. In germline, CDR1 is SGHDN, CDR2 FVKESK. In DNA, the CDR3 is TGTGCCAGCAGCCAAGGACAGGGAGTATCCTCTGGCTACACCTTC. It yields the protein CASSQGQGVSSGYTF. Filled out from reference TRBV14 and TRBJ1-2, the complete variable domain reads EAGVTQFPSHSVIEKGQTVTLRCDPISGHDNLYWYRRVMGKEIKFLLHFVKESKQDESGMPNNRFLAERTGGTYSTLKVQPAELEDSGVYFCASSQGQGVSSGYTFGSGTRLTVV.

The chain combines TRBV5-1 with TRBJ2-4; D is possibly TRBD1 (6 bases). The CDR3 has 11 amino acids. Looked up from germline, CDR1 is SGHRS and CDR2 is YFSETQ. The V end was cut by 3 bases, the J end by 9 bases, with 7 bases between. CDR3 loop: CASSSDSIQYF. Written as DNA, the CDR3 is TGCGCCAGCAGCTCGGACAGCATTCAGTACTTC.

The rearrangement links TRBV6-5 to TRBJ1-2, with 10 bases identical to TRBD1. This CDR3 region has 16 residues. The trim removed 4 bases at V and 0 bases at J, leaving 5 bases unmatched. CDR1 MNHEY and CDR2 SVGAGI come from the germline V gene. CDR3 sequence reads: CASSWDRGFSNYGYTF. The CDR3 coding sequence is TGTGCCAGCAGTTGGGACAGGGGATTTTCTAACTATGGCTACACCTTC.

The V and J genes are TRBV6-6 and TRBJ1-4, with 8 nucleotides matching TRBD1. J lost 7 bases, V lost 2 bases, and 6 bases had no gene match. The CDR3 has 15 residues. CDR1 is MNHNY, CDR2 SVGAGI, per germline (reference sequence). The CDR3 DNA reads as TGTGCCAGCAGTTACGGAGGGACAGGAGGTGAAAAACTGTTTTTT. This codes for CASSYGGTGGEKLFF.

CDR3 sequence reads: CASSPLGLAGGRDNEQFF. CDR3 sequence (DNA): TGTGCCAGCTCACCATTGGGACTAGCGGGAGGAAGGGACAATGAGCAGTTCTTC. The rearrangement joins TRBV18 to TRBJ2-1; TRBD2 agrees at 15 bases. After removal of 2 bases from V and 5 bases from J, the junction contained 7 bases not matched to a gene. The CDR3 runs to 18 residues. Germline values: CDR1 KGHSH, CDR2 LQKENI.

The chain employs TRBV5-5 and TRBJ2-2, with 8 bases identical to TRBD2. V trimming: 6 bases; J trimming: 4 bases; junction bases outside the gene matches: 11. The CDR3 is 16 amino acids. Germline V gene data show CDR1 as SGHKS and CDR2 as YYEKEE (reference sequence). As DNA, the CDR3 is TGTGCCAGCACGCTCCTCGGGGGGGCAGGCACCGGGGAGCTGTTTTTT. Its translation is CASTLLGGAGTGELFF.

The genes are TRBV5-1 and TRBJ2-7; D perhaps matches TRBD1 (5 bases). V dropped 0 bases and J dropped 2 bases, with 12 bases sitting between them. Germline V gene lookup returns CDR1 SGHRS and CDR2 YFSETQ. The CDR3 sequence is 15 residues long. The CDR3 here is CASSLALRATYEQYF. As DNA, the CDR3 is TGCGCCAGCAGCTTGGCCCTCAGGGCGACCTACGAGCAGTACTTC.

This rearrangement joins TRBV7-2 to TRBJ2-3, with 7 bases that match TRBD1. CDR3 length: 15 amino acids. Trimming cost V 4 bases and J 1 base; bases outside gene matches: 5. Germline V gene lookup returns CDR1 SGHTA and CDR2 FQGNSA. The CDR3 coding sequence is TGTGCCAGCAGCTACATGACAGGGCGCACAGATACGCAGTATTTT. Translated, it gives CASSYMTGRTDTQYF. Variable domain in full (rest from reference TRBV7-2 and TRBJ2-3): GAGVSQSPSNKVTEKGKDVELRCDPISGHTALYWYRQSLGQGLEFLIYFQGNSAPDKSGLPSDRFSAERTGGSVSTLTIQRTQQEDSAVYLCASSYMTGRTDTQYFGPGTRLTVL.

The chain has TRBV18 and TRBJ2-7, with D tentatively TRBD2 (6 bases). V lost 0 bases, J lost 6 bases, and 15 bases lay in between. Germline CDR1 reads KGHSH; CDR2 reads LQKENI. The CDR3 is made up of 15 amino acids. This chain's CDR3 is CASSPPKTRVGEQYF. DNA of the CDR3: TGTGCCAGCTCACCACCCAAGACTAGAGTCGGCGAGCAGTACTTC.

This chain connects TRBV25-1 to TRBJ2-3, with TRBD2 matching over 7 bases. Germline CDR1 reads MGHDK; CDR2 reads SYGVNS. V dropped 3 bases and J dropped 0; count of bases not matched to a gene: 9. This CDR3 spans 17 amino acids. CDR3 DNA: TGTGCCAGCAGTGAGGATAGCGGGCGCCGTAGCACAGATACGCAGTATTTT. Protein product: CASSEDSGRRSTDTQYF. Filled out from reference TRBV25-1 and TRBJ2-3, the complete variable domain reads EADIYQTPRYLVIGTGKKITLECSQTMGHDKMYWYQQDPGMELHLIHYSYGVNSTEKGDLSSESTVSRIRTEHFPLTLESARPSHTSQYLCASSEDSGRRSTDTQYFGPGTRLTVL.

The chain's CDR3 is CAWSRDTYNSPLHF. Here the CDR3 DNA reads TGTGCCTGGAGTCGGGACACCTATAATTCACCCCTCCACTTT. The V gene is TRBV30, the J gene TRBJ1-6, with a weak D call TRBD1 (6 bases). Per the germline V gene, CDR1 is GTSNPN and CDR2 is SVGIG (reference sequence). Trimming pared 2 bases from V and 2 bases from J, leaving 7 bases between. This CDR3 contains 14 residues.

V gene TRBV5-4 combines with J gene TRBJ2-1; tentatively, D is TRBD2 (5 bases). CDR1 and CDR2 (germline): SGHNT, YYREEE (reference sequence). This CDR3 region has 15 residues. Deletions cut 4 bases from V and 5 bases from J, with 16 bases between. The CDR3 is CASSRDYIQDNEQFF. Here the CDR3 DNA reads TGTGCCAGCAGCCGAGACTACATACAAGACAATGAGCAGTTCTTC. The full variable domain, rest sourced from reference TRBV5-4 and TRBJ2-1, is ETGVTQSPTHLIKTRGQQVTLRCSSQSGHNTVSWYQQALGQGPQFIFQYYREEENGRGNFPPRFSGLQFPNYSSELNVNALELDDSALYLCASSRDYIQDNEQFFGPGTRLTVL.

This chain's CDR3 is CASSIEDRMNQPQHF. In DNA, the CDR3 is TGTGCCAGTAGTATAGAGGACAGGATGAATCAGCCCCAGCATTTT. The rearrangement joins TRBV19 to TRBJ1-5; TRBD1 matches at 7 bases. Trimming removed 0 bases from V and 4 bases from J; junction bases left unmatched: 3. Germline V gives CDR1 LNHDA, CDR2 SQIVND (reference sequence). The CDR3 spans 15 residues.

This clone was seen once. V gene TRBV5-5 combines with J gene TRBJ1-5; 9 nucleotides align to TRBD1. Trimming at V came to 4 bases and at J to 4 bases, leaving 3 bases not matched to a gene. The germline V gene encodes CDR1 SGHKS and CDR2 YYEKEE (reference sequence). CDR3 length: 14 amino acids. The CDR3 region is CASSLTGGNQPQHF. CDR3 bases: TGTGCCAGCAGCCTGACAGGGGGAAATCAGCCCCAGCATTTT.

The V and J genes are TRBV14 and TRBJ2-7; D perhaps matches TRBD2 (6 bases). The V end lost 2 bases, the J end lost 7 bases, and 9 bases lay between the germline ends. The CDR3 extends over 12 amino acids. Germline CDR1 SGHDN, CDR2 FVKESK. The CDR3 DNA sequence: TGTGCCAGCAGCCAATCCCGGGGGGAGCAGTACTTC. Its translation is CASSQSRGEQYF.